This T cell receptor (beta chain) was documented in a study of PD-L1 blockade in urothelial cancer. Study information: Patients went on atezolizumab around 2014, receiving 1,200 mg intravenously every 3 weeks. After treatment start, blood was analyzed at 3 weeks (second dose) and at 6 weeks. Blood-derived samples held a median approximately 140,000 T cells.

TCRdb keeps only in-frame clones here, not all; method: immunoSEQ multiplex PCR. The sample records fewer than 45,000 clones, around 88% being singletons. The CDR3 length is 16 residues. Germline trimming cut 7 bases from V and 5 bases from J; bases unmatched to any gene: 15. Germline CDR1 reads ENHRY; CDR2 reads SYGVKD. On this clone itself: Antigen: not known.

General study points: When pretreatment blood TCR clonality was below the median, it predicted better survival.

The sample here was PBMCs, taken around atezolizumab (anti-PD-L1) treatment. The chain recombines TRBV10-3 with TRBJ2-3; the match to TRBD2 covers 7 bases. This sequence originates from a man aged 55 to 70 with urothelial cancer. In DNA form, the CDR3 reads TGTGCCATCACGGCTGGTGCGGGAGTCGGTGGAGATACGCAGTATTTT. Translation gives CAITAGAGVGGDTQYF.